Each of the 20 T cell receptor beta chains below was sequenced from the same sample in a study of blood T cell repertoires in COVID-19. Repertoires were generated with immunoSEQ multiplex PCR, while TCRdb's copy carries only in-frame clones and drops some. The table lists 110,000 to 150,000 clones, approximately 85% of them singletons. The specimen was peripheral blood. All receptors derive from a woman of 80 years or more with acute or convalescent COVID-19.

This chain connects TRBV7-9 to TRBJ2-2; D gene unclear. Germline V gene lookup returns CDR1 SEHNR and CDR2 FQNEAQ (reference sequence). V dropped 5 bases and J dropped 6 bases, with 25 bases sitting between them. The CDR3 totals 18 residues. The CDR3 DNA sequence: TGTGCCAGCAGCCCTCCTAGAACCCCAGCCATTTTTCCCGGGGAGCTGTTTTTT. Protein sequence: CASSPPRTPAIFPGELFF.

The V and J genes are TRBV3-1 (or the pseudogene TRBV3-2) and TRBJ2-1; 14 bases map to TRBD2. V dropped 4 bases and J dropped 7; count of bases not matched to a gene: 12. CDR1 and CDR2 (germline): LGHDT, YNNKEL (reference sequence). The CDR3 covers 18 residues. CDR3 protein: CASSLYGLAGGSRNEQFF. The CDR3 coding sequence is TGTGCCAGCAGCCTTTACGGACTAGCGGGAGGTTCAAGAAATGAGCAGTTCTTC.

The chain couples TRBV6-5 to TRBJ1-6, with D uncertain. CDR1 MNHEY and CDR2 SVGAGI come from the germline V gene. The CDR3 runs to 13 residues. V lost 6 bases and J lost 7, with 10 bases in between. The CDR3 spells CASSLTLNSPLHF. The CDR3 DNA reads TGTGCCAGCAGCCTGACATTAAATTCACCCCTCCACTTT.

This chain uses TRBV7-2 with TRBJ2-5, with D possibly being TRBD2 (5 bases). The length of the CDR3 is 12 residues. Germline CDR1 reads SGHTA; CDR2 reads FQGNSA. V was pared by 8 bases and J by 7 bases, with 14 bases between. The CDR3 spells CASQSEAGTQYF. The CDR3 DNA follows: TGTGCCAGCCAGTCAGAGGCGGGGACCCAGTACTTC. The variable domain in full, completed from reference TRBV7-2 and TRBJ2-5, reads GAGVSQSPSNKVTEKGKDVELRCDPISGHTALYWYRQSLGQGLEFLIYFQGNSAPDKSGLPSDRFSAERTGGSVSTLTIQRTQQEDSAVYLCASQSEAGTQYFGPGTRLLVL.

This chain connects TRBV12-3 or TRBV12-4 to TRBJ1-3; D may be TRBD1 (6 bases). V lost 6 bases and J 4 bases, leaving 10 bases between the germline ends. CDR3 length: 13 residues. CDR3 in DNA: TGTGCCAGCAGCCTTAGGGGGGGAAACACCATATATTTT. Translation gives CASSLRGGNTIYF.

The V and J genes are TRBV7-9 and TRBJ2-1, with a tentative D call TRBD2 (5 bases). Trimming stripped 0 bases from V and 6 bases from J, with 15 bases between. The germline CDR1 and CDR2 sequences are SEHNR and FQNEAQ (reference sequence). The CDR3 runs to 16 residues. The CDR3 protein is CASSLAGEGYSNEQFF. The CDR3 DNA follows: TGTGCCAGCAGCTTAGCGGGAGAAGGGTACTCCAATGAGCAGTTCTTC. The full variable domain, with the rest looked up from reference TRBV7-9 and TRBJ2-1, is DTGVSQNPRHKITKRGQNVTFRCDPISEHNRLYWYRQTLGQGPEFLTYFQNEAQLEKSRLLSDRFSAERPKGSFSTLEIQRTEQGDSAMYLCASSLAGEGYSNEQFFGPGTRLTVL.

This chain links TRBV27 with TRBJ2-1; 9 nucleotides align to TRBD1. This CDR3 is built from 15 residues. In germline, CDR1 is MNHEY, CDR2 SMNVEV (reference sequence). V shed 4 bases and J 7 bases; nucleotides not matched to a gene: 8. The DNA of the CDR3 is TGTGCCAGCAGTTCACCCGGGACAGGGAGTAATGAGCAGTTCTTC. As protein: CASSSPGTGSNEQFF.

J is TRBJ2-1 and V is TRBV27; 7 bases are a match to TRBD2. V shed 6 bases and J 2 bases; nucleotides not matched to a gene: 7. The CDR3 is made up of 15 amino acids. Per germline, CDR1 MNHEY and CDR2 SMNVEV (reference sequence). CDR3 sequence: CASSPQRGPYNEQFF. CDR3 DNA: TGTGCCAGCAGCCCCCAGCGGGGACCCTACAATGAGCAGTTCTTC.

This chain connects TRBV30 to TRBJ1-5, with TRBD1 as a possible D gene (5 bases). The length of the CDR3 is 13 residues. Per germline, CDR1 GTSNPN and CDR2 SVGIG (reference sequence). V lost 4 bases to trimming and J lost 2 bases, with 9 bases between them. The CDR3 DNA is TGTGCCTGGACAGGGCCTCGCAATCAGCCCCAGCATTTT. It codes for CAWTGPRNQPQHF.

In this sample, this clone turned up once. The chain joins TRBV27 to TRBJ1-1; D ambiguous. Germline CDR1 reads MNHEY; CDR2 reads SMNVEV (reference sequence). V gave up 2 bases and J gave up 3 bases, with 13 bases separating them. This CDR3 contains 15 residues. The DNA for the CDR3 is TGTGCCAGCAGTTTAAGGTGGGCGCGGGACACTGAAGCTTTCTTT. Its protein is CASSLRWARDTEAFF.

This clone was detected only a few times. The chain joins TRBV30 to TRBJ1-6; the D is unclear. Germline V gene lookup returns CDR1 GTSNPN and CDR2 SVGIG (reference sequence). This CDR3 has 16 residues. Trimming removed 1 base from V and 0 bases from J, with 10 bases in between. CDR3 in DNA: TGTGCCTGGAGTGCCCAGTTAAGCTCCTATAATTCACCCCTCCACTTT. Translated: CAWSAQLSSYNSPLHF. The full variable domain, its missing parts supplied by reference TRBV30 and TRBJ1-6, is SQTIHQWPATLVQPVGSPLSLECTVEGTSNPNLYWYRQAAGRGLQLLFYSVGIGQISSEVPQNLSASRPQDRQFILSSKKLLLSDSGFYLCAWSAQLSSYNSPLHFGNGTRLTVT.

The chain joins TRBV20-1 to TRBJ1-2; D may be TRBD1 (5 bases). V shed 3 bases and J shed 5 bases, with 16 bases lying between them. Germline V gives CDR1 DFQATT, CDR2 SNEGSKA (reference sequence). The CDR3 spans 14 residues. The chain's CDR3 is CSASPGPQVYGYTF. Written as DNA, the CDR3 is TGCAGTGCTAGTCCAGGGCCACAGGTTTATGGCTACACCTTC.

This clone was counted a single time. The chain uses TRBV5-5 and TRBJ2-1; TRBD2 aligns across 11 bases. CDR1 is SGHKS, CDR2 YYEKEE, per germline (reference sequence). J lost 9 bases, V lost 4 bases, and 9 bases had no gene match. CDR3 size: 15 residues. Here the CDR3 reads CASSPQLAGDSEQFF. The DNA of the CDR3 is TGTGCCAGCAGCCCCCAACTAGCGGGAGATTCTGAGCAGTTCTTC.

CDR3 loop: CASSPSGHPYEQYF. CDR3 bases: TGCGCCAGCAGCCCTTCGGGACACCCCTACGAGCAGTACTTC. This sequence joins TRBV4-1 and TRBJ2-7; weak D call: TRBD1 (6 bases). Trimming left V 4 bases short and J 2 bases short, with 12 bases between. This CDR3 has 14 residues. Germline V gene data show CDR1 as MGHRA and CDR2 as YSYEKL.

V and J are TRBV27 and TRBJ2-7, with 7 bases matching TRBD2. V was clipped by 3 bases and J by 2 bases; unmatched bases: 7. The germline V gene encodes CDR1 MNHEY and CDR2 SMNVEV (reference sequence). The CDR3 is 15 residues long. The CDR3 loop reads CASSLRREATYEQYF. The DNA for the CDR3 is TGTGCCAGCAGTTTGCGACGGGAGGCTACCTACGAGCAGTACTTC.

The chain links TRBV24-1 to TRBJ2-1, with 11 bases that match TRBD2. Germline CDR1 is KGHDR and CDR2 is SFDVKD. The CDR3 has 15 amino acids. The V gene end was trimmed by 4 bases and the J gene end by 6 bases; junction bases not matched to a gene: 4. In DNA form, the CDR3 reads TGTGCCACCAGTGAAACTAGCGGGAGAGGCAATGAGCAGTTCTTC. This translates into CATSETSGRGNEQFF.

The chain couples TRBV18 to TRBJ2-3; 7 positions match TRBD1. The CDR3 covers 13 residues. Unmatched junction bases numbered 1, after V lost 4 bases and J lost 3 bases. CDR1 and CDR2 (germline): KGHSH, LQKENI. Here the CDR3 reads CASSLQGTDTQYF. The CDR3 DNA is TGTGCCAGCTCACTACAGGGGACAGATACGCAGTATTTT.

The chain joins TRBV2 to TRBJ1-5; perhaps TRBD1 as D (5 bases). The CDR3 length is 13 residues. With 8 bases removed from V and 3 bases from J, the gap between germline ends came to 11 bases. Germline V CDR1 and CDR2: SNHLY, FYNNEI. In nucleotides, the CDR3 is TGTGCCAGCCGACAGAGTAACAATCAGCCCCAGCATTTT. As protein: CASRQSNNQPQHF.

The chain has TRBV11-2 and TRBJ1-2; D remains unclear. Trimming pared 1 base from V and 0 bases from J, leaving 15 bases between. The CDR3 covers 17 residues. Germline assignment: CDR1 SGHAT and CDR2 FQNNGV. CDR3 sequence reads: CASSLGLRPGANYGYTF. CDR3 nucleotides: TGTGCCAGCAGCTTAGGTCTGCGGCCGGGTGCTAACTATGGCTACACCTTC.

This chain links TRBV4-1 with TRBJ1-4; D is possibly TRBD1 (5 bases). CDR1 and CDR2 (germline): MGHRA, YSYEKL. CDR3 length: 15 amino acids. Trimming took off 3 bases at V and 7 bases at J, with 15 bases between the two ends. The CDR3 DNA reads as TGCGCCAGCAGCCACCTCTCCTCCGGGGGTGAAAAACTGTTTTTT. Protein sequence: CASSHLSSGGEKLFF.